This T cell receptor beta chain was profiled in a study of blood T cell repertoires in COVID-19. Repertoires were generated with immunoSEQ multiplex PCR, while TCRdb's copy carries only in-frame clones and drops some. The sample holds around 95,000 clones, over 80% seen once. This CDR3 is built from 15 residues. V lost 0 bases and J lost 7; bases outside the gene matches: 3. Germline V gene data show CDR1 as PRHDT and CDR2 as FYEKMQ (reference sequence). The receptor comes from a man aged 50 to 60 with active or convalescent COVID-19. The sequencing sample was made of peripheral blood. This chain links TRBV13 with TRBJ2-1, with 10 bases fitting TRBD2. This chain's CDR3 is CASSLGLAGVNEQFF. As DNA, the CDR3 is TGTGCCAGCAGCTTAGGGCTAGCGGGAGTAAATGAGCAGTTCTTC.